The clone carrying this T cell receptor beta chain was observed a single time. These data are taken from a study of blood T cell repertoires in COVID-19. At the level of the study: Both acute and convalescent COVID-19 samples were obtained from the United States, Italy and Spain. Sources were T cells, B-cell-depleted T cells, or PBMCs; the material itself was cDNA or gDNA.

How the authors handled the data: Amplification with reference gene primers provided the estimates of nucleated cell counts. Some clones are missing from TCRdb's copy, which holds only in-frame ones; the method was immunoSEQ multiplex PCR. V and J calls and clone size are those listed in that table; D and trimming were worked out from the DNA. The data show about 210,000 clones, with 89% seen just once and about 4.8% held by the top ten. Germline-derived CDR1 and CDR2 are KGHDR and SFDVKD. The CDR3 contains 14 residues. V was clipped by 4 bases and J by 4 bases, with 11 bases between them. This TCR was sampled from a woman aged 35 to 49 with acute or convalescent COVID-19. Sequencing was performed on peripheral blood. The V call is TRBV24-1, the J call TRBJ2-3; tentative D call: TRBD1 (5 bases). The CDR3 sequence: CATSDPGASDTQYF. CDR3 DNA: TGTGCCACCAGTGACCCTGGGGCCTCAGATACGCAGTATTTT.